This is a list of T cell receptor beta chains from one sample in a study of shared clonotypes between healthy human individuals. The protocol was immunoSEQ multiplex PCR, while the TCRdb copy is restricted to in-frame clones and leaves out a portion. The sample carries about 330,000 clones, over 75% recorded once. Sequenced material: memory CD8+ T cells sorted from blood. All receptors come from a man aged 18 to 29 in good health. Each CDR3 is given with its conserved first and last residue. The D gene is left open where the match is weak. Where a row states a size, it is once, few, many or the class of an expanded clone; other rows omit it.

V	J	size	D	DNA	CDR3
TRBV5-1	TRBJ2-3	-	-	TGCGCCAGCAGTTACCTCGTCTCGGACGATACGCAGTATTTT	CASSYLVSDDTQYF
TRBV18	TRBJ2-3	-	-	TGTGCCAGCTCACCAGGCCAACGCACAGATACGCAGTATTTT	CASSPGQRTDTQYF
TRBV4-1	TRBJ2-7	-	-	TGCGCCAGCAGCCAAGATCGGTCGGGACGGAGCTACGAGCAGTACTTC	CASSQDRSGRSYEQYF
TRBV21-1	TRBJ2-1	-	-	TGTGCCAGCAGCAAAGTGAGGTTCCAGGGCTACAATGAGCAGTTCTTC	CASSKVRFQGYNEQFF
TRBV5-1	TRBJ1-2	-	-	TGCGCCAGCAGCTTGGAGACGGGGGCAAGGGATGGCTACACCTTC	CASSLETGARDGYTF
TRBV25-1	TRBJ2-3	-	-	TGTGCCAGCAGTGACGGGAGCACAGATACGCAGTATTTT	CASSDGSTDTQYF
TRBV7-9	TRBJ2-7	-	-	TGTGCCAGCAGCTTAGTGGGTCAGGCGTCAGCTAACGAGCAGTACTTC	CASSLVGQASANEQYF
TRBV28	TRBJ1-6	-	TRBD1	TGTGCCAGCAGTATCTGGACAGGGACTCTTAGCTCCTATAATTCACCCCTCCACTTT	CASSIWTGTLSSYNSPLHF
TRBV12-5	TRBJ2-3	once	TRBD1	TGTGCTAGCTCCGGGACAGGGAACCCAGATACGCAGTATTTT	CASSGTGNPDTQYF
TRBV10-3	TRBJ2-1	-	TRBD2	TGTGCCATCAGTCGCTTTAGCGGGGGGGCGGAGGTTGGCAATGAGCAGTTCTTC	CAISRFSGGAEVGNEQFF
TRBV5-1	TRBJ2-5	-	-	TGCGCCAGCAGCTTGGTTGTGACTAGGTACGAGACCCAGTACTTC	CASSLVVTRYETQYF
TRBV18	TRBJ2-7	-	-	TGTGCCAGCTCACGCAGGGACCGGGGCTACGAGCAGTACTTC	CASSRRDRGYEQYF
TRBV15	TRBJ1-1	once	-	TGTGCCACCAGCGCCTCTTATCGCGGCGAAGCTTTCTTT	CATSASYRGEAFF
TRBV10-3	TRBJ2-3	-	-	TGTGCCATCCGACCGGGCAGCACAGATACGCAGTATTTT	CAIRPGSTDTQYF
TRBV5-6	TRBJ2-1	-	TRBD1	TGTGCCAGCAGCTGGGCAGGACAGGGTAGATTCGATGAGCAGTTCTTC	CASSWAGQGRFDEQFF
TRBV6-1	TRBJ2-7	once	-	TGTGCCAGCAGTGTCCTACCAAAGTACGAGCAGTACTTC	CASSVLPKYEQYF
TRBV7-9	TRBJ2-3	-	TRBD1	TGTGCCAGCAGCCCACCCCTGACAGGGATTAGCACAGATACGCAGTATTTT	CASSPPLTGISTDTQYF
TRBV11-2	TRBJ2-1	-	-	TGTGCCAGCAGCACTTCGTGGACCGGTCCCAGCGAGCAGTTCTTC	CASSTSWTGPSEQFF
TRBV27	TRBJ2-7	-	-	TGTGCCAGCAGTTTATCCCTAGATCCTTCCTACGAGCAGTACTTC	CASSLSLDPSYEQYF
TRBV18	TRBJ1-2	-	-	TGTGCCAGCTCACCAGTGGCGATGCGACAGGCCTCTGGCTACACCTTC	CASSPVAMRQASGYTF
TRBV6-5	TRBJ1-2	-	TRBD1	TGTGCCAGCAGTCGCCAAGGGGGCGGGGAGGGCTACACCTTC	CASSRQGGGEGYTF
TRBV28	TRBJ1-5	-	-	TGTGCCAGCAGTTTCCAGCAGGGTTGGCAGCCCCAGCATTTT	CASSFQQGWQPQHF
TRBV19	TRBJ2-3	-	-	TGTGCCAGTAGTATAGGGTGGAGCACAGATACGCAGTATTTT	CASSIGWSTDTQYF
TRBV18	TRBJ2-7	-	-	TGTGCCAGCTCACCAGGGGGACAAGTTCTTTACGAGCAGTACTTC	CASSPGGQVLYEQYF
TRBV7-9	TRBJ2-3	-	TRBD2	TGTGCCAGCAGCTTCTCTCTAGCGGGAAGCACAGATACGCAGTATTTT	CASSFSLAGSTDTQYF
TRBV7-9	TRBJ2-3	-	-	TGTGCCAGCAGCCCTAGCACCAGGGGAGGCACAGATACGCAGTATTTT	CASSPSTRGGTDTQYF
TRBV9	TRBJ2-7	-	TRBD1	TGTGCCAGCAGCGTAGGGGACAGGGGTTACGAGCAGTACTTC	CASSVGDRGYEQYF
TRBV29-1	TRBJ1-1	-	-	TGCAGCGTTGAAAACTGGGGAACTGAAGCTTTCTTT	CSVENWGTEAFF
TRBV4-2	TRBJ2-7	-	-	TGTGCCAGCAGCCAAGGGGAGGGGGGATCCTACGAGCAGTACTTC	CASSQGEGGSYEQYF
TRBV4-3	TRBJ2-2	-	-	TGCGCCAGCAGCCAATGGGGTCCCCCGAACACCGGGGAGCTGTTTTTT	CASSQWGPPNTGELFF
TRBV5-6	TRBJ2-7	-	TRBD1	TGTGCCAGCAGCAAACCGGGACAGGGCTTCTACGAGCAGTACTTC	CASSKPGQGFYEQYF
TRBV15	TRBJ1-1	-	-	TGTGCCACTTGCTCGGGGTTAACGAACACTGAAGCTTTCTTT	CATCSGLTNTEAFF
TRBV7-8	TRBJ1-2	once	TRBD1	TGTGCCAGCAGCTTAGGAGCGTTATCCAGGGGGAGGAACTATGGCTACACCTTC	CASSLGALSRGRNYGYTF
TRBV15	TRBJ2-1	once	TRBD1	TGTGCCACCAGCAGAGTCGACGACAGGGGGCTGGAGAATGAGCAGTTCTTC	CATSRVDDRGLENEQFF
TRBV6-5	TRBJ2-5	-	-	TGTGCCAGCAGGCCTCAGGGGAGGGAGACCCAGTACTTC	CASRPQGRETQYF
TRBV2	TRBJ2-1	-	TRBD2	TGTGCCAGCAGTGGAACTAGCGGGAAGAACAATGAGCAGTTCTTC	CASSGTSGKNNEQFF
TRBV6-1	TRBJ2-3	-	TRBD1	TGTGCCAGCAGTGAGTGGGACAGGGGTTTAGCCACAGATACGCAGTATTTT	CASSEWDRGLATDTQYF
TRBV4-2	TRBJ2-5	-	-	TGTGCCAGCAGCCAAGAACGACCTGGCAGGGCGGTTTCTCCACAAGAGACCCAGTACTTC	CASSQERPGRAVSPQETQYF
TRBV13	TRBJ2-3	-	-	TGTGCCAGCAGCTCAGCCCTAGCGAGTCTCCCAGATACGCAGTATTTT	CASSSALASLPDTQYF
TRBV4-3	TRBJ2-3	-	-	TGCGCCAGCAGCCAAGGGGCGGGGCGTGGGGAATCAGATACGCAGTATTTT	CASSQGAGRGESDTQYF
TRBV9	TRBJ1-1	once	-	TGTGCCAGCAGCGTCACAGGTTCGAACACTGAAGCTTTCTTT	CASSVTGSNTEAFF
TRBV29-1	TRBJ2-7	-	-	TGCAGCGTTGGCAGTGACTACGAGCAGTACTTC	CSVGSDYEQYF
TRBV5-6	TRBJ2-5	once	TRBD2	TGTGCCAGCAGCTTGACTAGCGGGGCCCAAGAGACCCAGTACTTC	CASSLTSGAQETQYF
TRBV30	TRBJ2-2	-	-	TGTGCCTGGATAAGGACCGGGGAGCTGTTTTTT	CAWIRTGELFF
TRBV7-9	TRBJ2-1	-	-	TGTGCCAGCAGCTTAGTCGGTCAGGGGAGGGCTTACAATGAGCAGTTCTTC	CASSLVGQGRAYNEQFF
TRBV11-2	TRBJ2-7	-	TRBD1	TGTGCCAGCAGCTTGAGGCTTGGGACAGGGGGGAACGAGCAGTACTTC	CASSLRLGTGGNEQYF
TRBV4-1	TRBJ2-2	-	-	TGCGCCAGCAGCCGGAAGGGGGCGGGGGACACCGGGGAGCTGTTTTTT	CASSRKGAGDTGELFF
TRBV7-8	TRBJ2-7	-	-	TGTGCCAGCAGCTTAGAGGAGGGAGTCGACGAGCAGTACTTC	CASSLEEGVDEQYF
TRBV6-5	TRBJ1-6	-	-	TGTGCCAGCAGTGACGACTTTCCGCTCCTCCACTTT	CASSDDFPLLHF
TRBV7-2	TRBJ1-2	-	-	TGTGCCAGCAGCCCGTCAAACTATGGCTACACCTTC	CASSPSNYGYTF
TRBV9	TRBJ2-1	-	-	TGTGCCAGCAGCGTAGGGTCTAGTGGGGGAAATGAGCAGTTCTTC	CASSVGSSGGNEQFF
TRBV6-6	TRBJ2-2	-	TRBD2	TGTGCCAGCACGCGGGAGACCGGGAAGCTGTTTTTT	CASTRETGKLFF
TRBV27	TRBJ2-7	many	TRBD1	TGTGCCAGCACCGCATCGGGGACAGGGCACGAGCAGTACTTC	CASTASGTGHEQYF
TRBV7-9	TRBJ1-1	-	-	TGTGCCAGCAGCTTAGAAGGTGAAGCTTTCTTT	CASSLEGEAFF
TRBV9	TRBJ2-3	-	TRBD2	TGTGCCAGCAGCTCCCCTCGGGGGGGGGTTAGCACAGATACGCAGTATTTT	CASSSPRGGVSTDTQYF
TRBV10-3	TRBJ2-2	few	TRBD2	TGTGCCATCAGTGAGTTGGCTAGCGGGGGATACACCGGGGAGCTGTTTTTT	CAISELASGGYTGELFF
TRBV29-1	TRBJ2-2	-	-	TGCAGCGCGCAGAACACCGGGGAGCTGTTTTTT	CSAQNTGELFF
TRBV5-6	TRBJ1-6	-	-	TGTGCCAGCAGCACAGGGCCGAATTCACCCCTCCACTTT	CASSTGPNSPLHF
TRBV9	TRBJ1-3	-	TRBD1	TGTGCCAGCAGCGTAGGACAGGGGAGATGGAACACCATATATTTT	CASSVGQGRWNTIYF
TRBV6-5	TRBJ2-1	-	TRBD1	TGTGCCAGCAGCTCAGGGGGATTGAATGAGCAGTTCTTC	CASSSGGLNEQFF